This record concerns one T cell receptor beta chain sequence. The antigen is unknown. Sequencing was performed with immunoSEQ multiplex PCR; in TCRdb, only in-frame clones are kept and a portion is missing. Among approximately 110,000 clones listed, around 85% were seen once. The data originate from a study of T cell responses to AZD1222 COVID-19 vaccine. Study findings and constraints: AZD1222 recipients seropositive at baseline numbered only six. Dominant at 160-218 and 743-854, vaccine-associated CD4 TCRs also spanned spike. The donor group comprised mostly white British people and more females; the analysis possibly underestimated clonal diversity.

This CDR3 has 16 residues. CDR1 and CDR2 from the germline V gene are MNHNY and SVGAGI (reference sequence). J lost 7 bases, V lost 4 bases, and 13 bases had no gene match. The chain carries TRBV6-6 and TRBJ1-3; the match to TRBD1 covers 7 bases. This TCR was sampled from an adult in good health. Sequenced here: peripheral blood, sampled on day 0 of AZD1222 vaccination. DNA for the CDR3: TGTGCCAGCAGTTCCGCGGGGCAGGGGGAGACGAACACCATATATTTT. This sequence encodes CASSSAGQGETNTIYF.